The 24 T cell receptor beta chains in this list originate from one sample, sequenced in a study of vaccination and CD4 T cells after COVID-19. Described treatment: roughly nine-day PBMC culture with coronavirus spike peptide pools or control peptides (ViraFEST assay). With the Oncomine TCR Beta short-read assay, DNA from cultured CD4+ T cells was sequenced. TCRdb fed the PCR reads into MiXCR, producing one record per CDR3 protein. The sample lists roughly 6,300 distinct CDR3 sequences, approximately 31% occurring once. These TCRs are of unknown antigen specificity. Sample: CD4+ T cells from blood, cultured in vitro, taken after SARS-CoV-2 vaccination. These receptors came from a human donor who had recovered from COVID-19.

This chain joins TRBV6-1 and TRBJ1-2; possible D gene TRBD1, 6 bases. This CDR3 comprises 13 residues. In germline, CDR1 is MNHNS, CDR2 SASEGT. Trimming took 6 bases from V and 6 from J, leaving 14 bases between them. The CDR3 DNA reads TGTGCCAGCAGGTCTACAGGGTCCCATGGCTACACCTTC. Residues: CASRSTGSHGYTF.

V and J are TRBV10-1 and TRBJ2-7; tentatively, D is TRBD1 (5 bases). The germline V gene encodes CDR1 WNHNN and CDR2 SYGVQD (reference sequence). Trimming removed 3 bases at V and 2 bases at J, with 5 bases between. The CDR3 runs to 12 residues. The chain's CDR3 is CASSDRAYEQYF. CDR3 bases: TGCGCCAGCAGTGACAGGGCCTACGAGCAGTACTTC.

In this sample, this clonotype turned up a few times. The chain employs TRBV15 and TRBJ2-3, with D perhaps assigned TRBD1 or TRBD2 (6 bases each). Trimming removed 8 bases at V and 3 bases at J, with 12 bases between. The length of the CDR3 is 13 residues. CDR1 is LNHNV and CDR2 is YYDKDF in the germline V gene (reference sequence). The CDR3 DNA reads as TGTGCCACCGGAGGGGGGTGGACAGATACGCAGTATTTT. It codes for CATGGGWTDTQYF. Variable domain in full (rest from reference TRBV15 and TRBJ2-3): DAMVIQNPRYQVTQFGKPVTLSCSQTLNHNVMYWYQQKSSQAPKLLFHYYDKDFNNEADTPDNFQSRRPNTSFCFLDIRSPGLGDTAMYLCATGGGWTDTQYFGPGTRLTVL.

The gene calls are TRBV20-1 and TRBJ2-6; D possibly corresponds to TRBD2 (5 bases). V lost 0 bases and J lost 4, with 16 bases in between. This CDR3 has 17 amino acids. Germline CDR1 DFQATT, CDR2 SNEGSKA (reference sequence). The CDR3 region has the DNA TGCAGTGCTAGAGAGAACCGGGGTGGACGAGGGGCCAACGTCCTGACTTTC. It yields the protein CSARENRGGRGANVLTF.

For the CDR3, the DNA is TGTGCCAGCAGTGAACCCAACAGGGGTTCTGGGGCCAACGTCCTGACTTTC. This translates into CASSEPNRGSGANVLTF. The chain joins TRBV6-1 to TRBJ2-6, with 7 bases that match TRBD1. The CDR3 is 17 amino acids. Germline V lookup: CDR1 MNHNS, CDR2 SASEGT. J was trimmed by 1 base and V by 2 bases; bases with no gene match: 5.

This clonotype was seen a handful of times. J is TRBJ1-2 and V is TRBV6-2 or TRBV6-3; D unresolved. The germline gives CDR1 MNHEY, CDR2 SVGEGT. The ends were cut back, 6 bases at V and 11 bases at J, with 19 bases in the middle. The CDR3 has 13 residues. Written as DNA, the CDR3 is TGTGCCAGCAGCCCACGGAGCGGGATTGGGTACACCTTC. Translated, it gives CASSPRSGIGYTF.

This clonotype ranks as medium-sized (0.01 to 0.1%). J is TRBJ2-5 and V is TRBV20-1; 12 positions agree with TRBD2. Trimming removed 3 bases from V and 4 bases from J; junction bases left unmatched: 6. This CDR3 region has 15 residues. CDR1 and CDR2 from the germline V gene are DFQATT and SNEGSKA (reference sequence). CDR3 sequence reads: CSARELAGGRETQYF. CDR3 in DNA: TGCAGTGCTAGGGAACTAGCGGGGGGCCGAGAGACCCAGTACTTC.

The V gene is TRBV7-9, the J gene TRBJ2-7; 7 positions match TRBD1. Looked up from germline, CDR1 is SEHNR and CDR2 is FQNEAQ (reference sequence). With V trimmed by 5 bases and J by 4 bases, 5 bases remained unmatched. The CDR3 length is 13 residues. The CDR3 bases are TGTGCCAGCAGCCGTACGACAGGGTACGAGCAGTACTTC. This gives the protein CASSRTTGYEQYF.

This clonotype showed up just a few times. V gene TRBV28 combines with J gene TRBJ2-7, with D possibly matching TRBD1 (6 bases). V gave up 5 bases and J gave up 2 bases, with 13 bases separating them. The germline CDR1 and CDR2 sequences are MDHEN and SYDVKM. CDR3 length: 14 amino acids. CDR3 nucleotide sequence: TGTGCCAGCAGTCCCGGGACATTTACCTACGAGCAGTACTTC. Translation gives CASSPGTFTYEQYF.

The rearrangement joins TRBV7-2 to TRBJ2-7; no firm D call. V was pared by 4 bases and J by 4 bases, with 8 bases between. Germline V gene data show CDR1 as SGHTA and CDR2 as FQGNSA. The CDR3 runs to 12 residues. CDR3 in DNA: TGTGCCAGCAGCTGGAATCGGTACGAGCAGTACTTC. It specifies CASSWNRYEQYF.

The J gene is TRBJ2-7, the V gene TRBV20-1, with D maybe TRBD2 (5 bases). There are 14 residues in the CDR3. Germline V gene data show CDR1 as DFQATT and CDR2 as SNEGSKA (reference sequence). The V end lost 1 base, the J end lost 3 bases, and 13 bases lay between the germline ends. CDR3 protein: CSARAYLALYEQYF. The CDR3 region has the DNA TGCAGTGCTAGAGCGTACCTAGCACTCTACGAGCAGTACTTC.

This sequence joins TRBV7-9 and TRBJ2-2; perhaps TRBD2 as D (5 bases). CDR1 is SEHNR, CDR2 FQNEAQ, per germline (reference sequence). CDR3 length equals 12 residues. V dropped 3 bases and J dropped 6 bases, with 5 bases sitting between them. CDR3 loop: CASSFGAGELFF. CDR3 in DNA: TGTGCCAGCAGCTTCGGGGCCGGGGAGCTGTTTTTT. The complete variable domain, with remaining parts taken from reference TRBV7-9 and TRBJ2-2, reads DTGVSQNPRHKITKRGQNVTFRCDPISEHNRLYWYRQTLGQGPEFLTYFQNEAQLEKSRLLSDRFSAERPKGSFSTLEIQRTEQGDSAMYLCASSFGAGELFFGEGSRLTVL.

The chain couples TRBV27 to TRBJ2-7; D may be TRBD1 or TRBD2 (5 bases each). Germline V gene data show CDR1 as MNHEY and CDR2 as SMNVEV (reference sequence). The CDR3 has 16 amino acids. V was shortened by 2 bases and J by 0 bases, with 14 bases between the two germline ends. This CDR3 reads CASSLGIVGVSYEQYF. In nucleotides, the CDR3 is TGTGCCAGCAGTTTAGGTATAGTGGGGGTCTCCTACGAGCAGTACTTC.

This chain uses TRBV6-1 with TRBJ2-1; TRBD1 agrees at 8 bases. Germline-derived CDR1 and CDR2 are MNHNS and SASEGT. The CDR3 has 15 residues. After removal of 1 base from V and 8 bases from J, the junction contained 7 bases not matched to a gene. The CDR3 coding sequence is TGTGCCAGCAGTGAAGTCCCAGGGGGCAGGTATGAGCAGTTCTTC. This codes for CASSEVPGGRYEQFF.

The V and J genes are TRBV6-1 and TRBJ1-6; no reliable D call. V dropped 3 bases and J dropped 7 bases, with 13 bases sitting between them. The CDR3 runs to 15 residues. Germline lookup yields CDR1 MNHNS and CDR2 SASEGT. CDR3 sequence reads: CASSDVGRINSPLHF. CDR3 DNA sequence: TGTGCCAGCAGTGATGTTGGGCGGATAAATTCACCCCTCCACTTT.

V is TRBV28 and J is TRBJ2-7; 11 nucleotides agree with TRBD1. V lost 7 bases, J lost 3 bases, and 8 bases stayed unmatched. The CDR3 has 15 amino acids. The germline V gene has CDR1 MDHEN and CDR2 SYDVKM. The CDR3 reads CASTLGTGGGYEQYF. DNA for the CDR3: TGTGCCAGCACCCTAGGGACAGGGGGAGGCTACGAGCAGTACTTC.

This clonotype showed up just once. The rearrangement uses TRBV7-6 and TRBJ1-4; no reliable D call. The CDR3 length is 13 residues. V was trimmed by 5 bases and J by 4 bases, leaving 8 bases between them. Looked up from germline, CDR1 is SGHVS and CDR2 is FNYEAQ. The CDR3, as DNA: TGTGCCAGCAGCATCAGGAATAATGAAAAACTGTTTTTT. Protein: CASSIRNNEKLFF.

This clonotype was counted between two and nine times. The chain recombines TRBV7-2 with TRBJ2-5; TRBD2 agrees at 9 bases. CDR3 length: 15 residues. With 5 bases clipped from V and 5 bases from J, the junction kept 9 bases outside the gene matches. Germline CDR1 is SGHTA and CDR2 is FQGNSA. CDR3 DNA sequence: TGTGCCAGCAGCCCGGGGACTAGCTTTCTGGAGACCCAGTACTTC. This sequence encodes CASSPGTSFLETQYF.

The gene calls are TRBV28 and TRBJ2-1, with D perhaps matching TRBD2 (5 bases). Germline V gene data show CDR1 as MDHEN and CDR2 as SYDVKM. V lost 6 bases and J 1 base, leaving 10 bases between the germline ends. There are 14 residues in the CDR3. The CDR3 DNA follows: TGTGCCAGCAGCTCACGACTATCCTACAATGAGCAGTTCTTC. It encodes CASSSRLSYNEQFF.

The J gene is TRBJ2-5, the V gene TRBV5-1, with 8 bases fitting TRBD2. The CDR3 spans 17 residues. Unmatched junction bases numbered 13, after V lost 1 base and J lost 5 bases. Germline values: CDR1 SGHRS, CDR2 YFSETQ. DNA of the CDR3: TGCGCCAGCAGCTTGCGGGAACTAGGCGGGGGGTTCGAGACCCAGTACTTC. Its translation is CASSLRELGGGFETQYF. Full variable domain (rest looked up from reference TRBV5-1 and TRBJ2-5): KAGVTQTPRYLIKTRGQQVTLSCSPISGHRSVSWYQQTPGQGLQFLFEYFSETQRNKGNFPGRFSGRQFSNSRSEMNVSTLELGDSALYLCASSLRELGGGFETQYFGPGTRLLVL.

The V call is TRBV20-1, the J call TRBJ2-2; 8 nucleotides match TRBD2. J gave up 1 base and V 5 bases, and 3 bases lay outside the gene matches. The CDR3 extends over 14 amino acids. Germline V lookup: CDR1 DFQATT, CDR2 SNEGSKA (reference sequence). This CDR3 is CSAQGLVNTGELFF. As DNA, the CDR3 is TGCAGTGCTCAGGGACTAGTGAACACCGGGGAGCTGTTTTTT.

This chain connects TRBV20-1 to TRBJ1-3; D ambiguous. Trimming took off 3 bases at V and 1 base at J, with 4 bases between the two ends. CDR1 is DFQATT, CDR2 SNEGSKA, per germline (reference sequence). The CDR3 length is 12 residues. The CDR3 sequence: CSASRSGNTIYF. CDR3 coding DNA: TGCAGTGCTAGTAGGTCTGGAAACACCATATATTTT.

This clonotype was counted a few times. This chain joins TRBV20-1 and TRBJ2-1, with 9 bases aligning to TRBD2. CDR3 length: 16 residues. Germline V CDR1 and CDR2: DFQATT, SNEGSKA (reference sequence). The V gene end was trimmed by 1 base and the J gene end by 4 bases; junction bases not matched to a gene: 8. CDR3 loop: CSARGTGLAQYNEQFF. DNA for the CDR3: TGCAGTGCTAGAGGGACGGGACTAGCCCAATACAATGAGCAGTTCTTC.

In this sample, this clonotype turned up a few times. The CDR3 reads CSAGTSGQKWGEQYF. In DNA, the CDR3 is TGCAGTGCCGGGACTAGCGGGCAGAAGTGGGGCGAGCAGTACTTC. The rearrangement uses TRBV20-1 and TRBJ2-7; TRBD2 agrees at 12 bases. Germline loops: CDR1 DFQATT, CDR2 SNEGSKA (reference sequence). The CDR3 contains 15 residues. The J segment lost 6 bases and the V segment lost 6 bases, leaving 12 bases of the junction unmatched.